The T cell receptor (beta chain) described here comes from a study of blood T cells in healthy people across ages. Study results and caveats: Strong correlation was found linking TCR beta diversity to naive T cell percentage. A greater number of naive CD4+ cells and higher diversity distinguished long-lived donors from aged donors.

A sample-barcoded 5' primer and a J-beta primer mix were used in a second PCR of roughly 7 to 12 cycles. A template-switch adaptor with 12 random nucleotides tagged each cDNA molecule. Individual samples furnished no less than 2.5 million CDR3-containing paired-end reads apiece. A single record per CDR3 protein comes from TCRdb applying MiXCR to the 5' RACE reads. The data show some 1.5 million distinct CDR3 sequences, 28% seen once. The CDR3 covers 14 residues. With 10 bases removed from V and 6 bases from J, the gap between germline ends came to 19 bases. Germline CDR1 and CDR2: SEHNR and FQNEAQ (reference sequence). Turning to this clonotype: Its target is not known.

The receptor's source is a woman under 40 in good health. The chain carries TRBV7-9 and TRBJ2-1, with D maybe TRBD1 (7 bases). The sample consisted of blood. The CDR3: CATRTGEVGNEQFF. CDR3 DNA sequence: TGTGCCACCCGAACAGGGGAGGTGGGCAATGAGCAGTTCTTC.